This entry lists 6 T cell receptor beta chains sequenced from one sample in a study of cytomegalovirus exposure and HLA in healthy donors. The repertoire was sequenced with immunoSEQ multiplex PCR; TCRdb's copy has only in-frame clones and lacks some. This sample has around 250,000 clones; almost 90% occur once, and the top ten carry under 0.4%. The sequencing input was PBMCs. The origin of the receptors is a woman under 30 in good health and CMV-seronegative.

V gene TRBV5-6 combines with J gene TRBJ2-3; no definite D call. With 2 bases removed from V and 2 bases from J, the gap between germline ends came to 9 bases. Germline V CDR1 and CDR2: SGHDT, YYEEEE. The CDR3 runs 14 residues. This CDR3 is CASSLVKPTDTQYF. CDR3 in DNA: TGTGCCAGCAGCTTAGTTAAGCCCACAGATACGCAGTATTTT.

The genes are TRBV6-5 and TRBJ1-2; a weak D match, TRBD1 (5 bases). Germline CDR1 is MNHEY and CDR2 is SVGAGI. This CDR3 comprises 13 residues. Trimming stripped 0 bases from V and 4 bases from J, with 6 bases between. CDR3 bases: TGTGCCAGCAGTTACTCGGGGCTCTATGGCTACACCTTC. Translation gives CASSYSGLYGYTF.

The chain is built from TRBV6-5 and TRBJ1-1; 7 bases match TRBD1. The CDR3 is made up of 14 amino acids. Germline trimming cut 5 bases from V and 6 bases from J; bases unmatched to any gene: 9. Germline V gene data show CDR1 as MNHEY and CDR2 as SVGAGI. The CDR3 DNA reads as TGTGCCAGCAGTCTAGGACAGGCCCGGGCTGAAGCTTTCTTT. It specifies CASSLGQARAEAFF.

The V gene is TRBV20-1, the J gene TRBJ2-1, with no clear D. The V and J ends lost 1 base and 10 bases respectively, with 8 bases between them. CDR3 length: 11 residues. Germline V gives CDR1 DFQATT, CDR2 SNEGSKA (reference sequence). The CDR3 protein is CSARGLVEQFF. The CDR3 DNA reads as TGCAGTGCTAGAGGGCTGGTGGAGCAGTTCTTC.

The genes are TRBV4-1 and TRBJ1-6; D uncertain. V shed 7 bases and J shed 6 bases, with 10 bases lying between them. The CDR3 consists of 13 residues. Germline V gene sequence: CDR1 MGHRA, CDR2 YSYEKL. The CDR3 sequence: CASNDGSNSPLHF. The CDR3 coding sequence is TGCGCCAGCAATGACGGGTCTAATTCACCCCTCCACTTT.

The chain links TRBV28 to TRBJ2-3; TRBD2 matches at 7 bases. CDR1 and CDR2 from the germline V gene are MDHEN and SYDVKM. Trimming at V came to 6 bases and at J to 2 bases, leaving 8 bases not matched to a gene. This CDR3 has 15 residues. The CDR3 bases are TGTGCCAGCAGGGGAAGCGGGGAGAACACAGATACGCAGTATTTT. Translating it yields CASRGSGENTDTQYF. Complete variable domain (other parts from reference TRBV28 and TRBJ2-3): DVKVTQSSRYLVKRTGEKVFLECVQDMDHENMFWYRQDPGLGLRLIYFSYDVKMKEKGDIPEGYSVSREKKERFSLILESASTNQTSMYLCASRGSGENTDTQYFGPGTRLTVL.